The rows below give T cell receptor beta chains drawn from one sample of a study of T cells after yellow fever vaccination. MiXCR was run by TCRdb on the 5' RACE reads, yielding one entry per CDR3 protein. The sample holds roughly 300,000 distinct CDR3 sequences, 6.8% seen once. The sample was PBMCs, taken roughly seven weeks after the first yellow fever vaccination. The receptor source for this set is a man aged 18 to 30 who received the YFV17D yellow fever vaccine. CDR3s include the opening cysteine and the closing phenylalanine or tryptophan. The order of the fields is V gene, CDR3 length, clone size, CDR3 protein. Not all rows give a size; the values are once, few, many and, for expanded clones, a class.

v_call: TRBV29-1; cdr3_length: 14; clone_size: few; cdr3_aa: CSVAGTGKDQPQHF
v_call: TRBV14; cdr3_length: 16; clone_size: many; cdr3_aa: CASSQDRVSSYNEQFF
v_call: TRBV5-1; cdr3_length: 15; clone_size: few; cdr3_aa: CASSIIAGTNNEQFF
v_call: TRBV18; cdr3_length: 15; clone_size: few; cdr3_aa: CASSPDQQHTGELFF
v_call: TRBV20-1; cdr3_length: 14; clone_size: NA; cdr3_aa: CSAREGLASNEQFF
v_call: TRBV15; cdr3_length: 17; clone_size: many; cdr3_aa: CATSSWTGWDSYNEQFF
v_call: TRBV7-9; cdr3_length: 13; clone_size: few; cdr3_aa: CASRLGGGTEAFF
v_call: TRBV5-5; cdr3_length: 15; clone_size: few; cdr3_aa: CASSFHNRFADTQYF
v_call: TRBV5-1; cdr3_length: 14; clone_size: many; cdr3_aa: CASSLGQSGDEQFF
v_call: TRBV6-7; cdr3_length: 21; clone_size: NA; cdr3_aa: CASSFGLPRGRHRSSYNEQFF
v_call: TRBV5-5; cdr3_length: 14; clone_size: NA; cdr3_aa: CASRNRGGNTEAFF
v_call: TRBV6-1; cdr3_length: 15; clone_size: NA; cdr3_aa: CASRDGGTGVYEQYF
v_call: TRBV6-1; cdr3_length: 14; clone_size: few; cdr3_aa: CASSPRGSQDTQYF